The 3 T cell receptor beta chains below were found in one sample sequenced in a study of blood T cell repertoires in COVID-19. Using immunoSEQ multiplex PCR, the repertoire was profiled, and TCRdb retains in-frame clones only, with some absent. This sample has more than 110,000 clones, with approximately 90% found just once. Sequencing was carried out using peripheral blood. The receptor source for this set is an elderly woman with acute or convalescent COVID-19.

The gene calls are TRBV6-5 and TRBJ1-1; D is perhaps TRBD1 (6 bases). CDR1 and CDR2 from the germline V gene are MNHEY and SVGAGI. Trimming shortened V by 2 bases and J by 1 base, and 14 bases separated the two germline ends. The CDR3 is 16 amino acids. The CDR3 DNA reads TGTGCCAGCAGTTACAGTGGTGCGGGGGCGAACACTGAAGCTTTCTTT. It yields the protein CASSYSGAGANTEAFF.

This chain links TRBV15 with TRBJ1-2, with D perhaps matching TRBD1 (5 bases). Germline CDR1 and CDR2: LNHNV and YYDKDF (reference sequence). The CDR3 is made up of 13 amino acids. V was shortened by 2 bases and J by 6 bases, with 10 bases between the two germline ends. This CDR3 is CATSRRDSDGYTF. The CDR3 DNA sequence: TGTGCCACCAGCAGACGGGACTCTGATGGCTACACCTTC.

This chain connects TRBV5-1 to TRBJ2-1, with a possible D match to TRBD2 (6 bases). V was pared by 2 bases and J by 0 bases, with 9 bases between. The CDR3 consists of 15 residues. Germline V gene lookup returns CDR1 SGHRS and CDR2 YFSETQ. CDR3 region: CASSLGGASYNEQFF. CDR3 DNA sequence: TGCGCCAGCAGCTTAGGCGGGGCCTCCTACAATGAGCAGTTCTTC.